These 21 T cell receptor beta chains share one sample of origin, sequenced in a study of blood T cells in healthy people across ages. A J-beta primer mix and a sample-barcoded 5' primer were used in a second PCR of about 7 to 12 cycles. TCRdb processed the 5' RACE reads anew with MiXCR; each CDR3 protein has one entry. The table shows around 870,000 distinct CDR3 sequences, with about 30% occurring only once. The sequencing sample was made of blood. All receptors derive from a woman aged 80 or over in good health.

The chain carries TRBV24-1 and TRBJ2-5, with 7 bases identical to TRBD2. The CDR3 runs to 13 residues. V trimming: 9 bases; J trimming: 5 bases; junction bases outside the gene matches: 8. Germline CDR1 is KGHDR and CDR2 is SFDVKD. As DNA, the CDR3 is TGTGCCACCCGGCCGGGAGGCGGGGAGACCCAGTACTTC. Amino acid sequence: CATRPGGGETQYF.

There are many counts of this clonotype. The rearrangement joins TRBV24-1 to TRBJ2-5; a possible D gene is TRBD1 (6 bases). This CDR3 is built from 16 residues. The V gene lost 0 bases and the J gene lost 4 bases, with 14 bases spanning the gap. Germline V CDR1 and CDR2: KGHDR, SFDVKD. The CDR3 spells CATSDLSQTGLETQYF. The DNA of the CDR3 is TGTGCCACCAGTGATTTGTCCCAAACAGGGTTAGAGACCCAGTACTTC.

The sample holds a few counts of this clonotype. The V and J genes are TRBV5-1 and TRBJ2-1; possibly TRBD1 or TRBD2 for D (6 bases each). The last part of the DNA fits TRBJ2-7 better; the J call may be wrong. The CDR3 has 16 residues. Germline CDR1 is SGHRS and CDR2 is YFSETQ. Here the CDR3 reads CASSLGRGSSYNEQYF. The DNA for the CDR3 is TGCGCCAGCAGCTTGGGGAGGGGGAGCTCCTACAATGAGCAGTACTTC.

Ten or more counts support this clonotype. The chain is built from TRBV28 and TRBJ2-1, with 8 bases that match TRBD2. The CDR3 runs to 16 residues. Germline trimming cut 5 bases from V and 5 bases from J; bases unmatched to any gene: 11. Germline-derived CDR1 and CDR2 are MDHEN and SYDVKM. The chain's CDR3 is CASSPRGGSDNNEQFF. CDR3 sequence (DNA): TGTGCCAGCAGTCCCCGGGGGGGTAGCGATAACAATGAGCAGTTCTTC.

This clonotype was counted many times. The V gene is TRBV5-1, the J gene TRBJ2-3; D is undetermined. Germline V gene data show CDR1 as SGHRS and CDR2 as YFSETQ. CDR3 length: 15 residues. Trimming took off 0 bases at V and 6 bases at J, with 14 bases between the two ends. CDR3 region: CASSLVGRPPDTQYF. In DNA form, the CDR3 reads TGCGCCAGCAGCTTGGTGGGCAGACCCCCCGATACGCAGTATTTT.

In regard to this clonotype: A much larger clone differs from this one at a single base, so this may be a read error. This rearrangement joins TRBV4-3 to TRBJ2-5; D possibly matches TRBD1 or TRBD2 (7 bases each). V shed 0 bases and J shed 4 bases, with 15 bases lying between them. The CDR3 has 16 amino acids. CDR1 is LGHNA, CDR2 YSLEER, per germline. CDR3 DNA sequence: TGCGCCAGCAGCCAAGATAAGGGAGGGGGCGGAGAGACCCAGTACTTC. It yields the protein CASSQDKGGGGETQYF.

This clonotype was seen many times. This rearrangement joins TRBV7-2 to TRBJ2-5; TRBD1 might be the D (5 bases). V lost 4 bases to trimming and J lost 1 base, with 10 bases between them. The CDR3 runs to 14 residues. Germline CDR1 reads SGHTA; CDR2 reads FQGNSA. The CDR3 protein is CASSSYRTQETQYF. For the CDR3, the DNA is TGTGCCAGCAGCTCATACAGGACCCAAGAGACCCAGTACTTC.

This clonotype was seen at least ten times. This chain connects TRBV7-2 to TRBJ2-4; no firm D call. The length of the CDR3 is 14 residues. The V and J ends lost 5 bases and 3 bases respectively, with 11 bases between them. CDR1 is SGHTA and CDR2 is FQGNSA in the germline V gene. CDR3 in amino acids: CASSPDKGKNIQYF. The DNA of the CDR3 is TGTGCCAGCAGCCCAGACAAGGGCAAAAACATTCAGTACTTC.

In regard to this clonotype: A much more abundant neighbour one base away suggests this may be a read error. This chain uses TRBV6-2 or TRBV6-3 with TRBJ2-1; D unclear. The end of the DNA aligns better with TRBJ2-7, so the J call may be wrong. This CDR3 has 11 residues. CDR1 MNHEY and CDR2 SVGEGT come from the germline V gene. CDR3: CAGSHDYEQYF. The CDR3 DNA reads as TGTGCCGGCAGTCACGACTACGAGCAGTACTTC.

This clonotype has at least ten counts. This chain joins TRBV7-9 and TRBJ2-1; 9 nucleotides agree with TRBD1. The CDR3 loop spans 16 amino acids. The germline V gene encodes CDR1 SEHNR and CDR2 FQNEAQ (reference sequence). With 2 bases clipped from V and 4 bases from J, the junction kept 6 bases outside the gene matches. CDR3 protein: CASSLKTGGTYNEQFF. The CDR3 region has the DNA TGTGCCAGCAGCTTAAAAACAGGGGGCACGTACAATGAGCAGTTCTTC.

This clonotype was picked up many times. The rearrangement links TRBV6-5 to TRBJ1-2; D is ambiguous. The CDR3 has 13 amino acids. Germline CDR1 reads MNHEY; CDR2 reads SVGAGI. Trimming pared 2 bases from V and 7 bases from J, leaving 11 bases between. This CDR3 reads CASSYAGGGGYTF. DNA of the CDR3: TGTGCCAGCAGTTACGCGGGCGGCGGTGGCTACACCTTC.

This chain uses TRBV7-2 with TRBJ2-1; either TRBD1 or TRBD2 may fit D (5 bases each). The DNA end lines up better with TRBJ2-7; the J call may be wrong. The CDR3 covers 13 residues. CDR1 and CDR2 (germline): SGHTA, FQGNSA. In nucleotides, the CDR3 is TGTGCCAGCAGCGGGACCGGTTACAATGAGCAGTACTTC. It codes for CASSGTGYNEQYF.

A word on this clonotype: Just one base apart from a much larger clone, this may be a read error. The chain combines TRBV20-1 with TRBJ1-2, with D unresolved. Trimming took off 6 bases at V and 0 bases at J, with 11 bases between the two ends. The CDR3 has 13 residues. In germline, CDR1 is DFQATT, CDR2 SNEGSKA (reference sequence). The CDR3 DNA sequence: TGCAGTGCCCCGGACGCCTCTAACTATGGCTACACCTTC. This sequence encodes CSAPDASNYGYTF.

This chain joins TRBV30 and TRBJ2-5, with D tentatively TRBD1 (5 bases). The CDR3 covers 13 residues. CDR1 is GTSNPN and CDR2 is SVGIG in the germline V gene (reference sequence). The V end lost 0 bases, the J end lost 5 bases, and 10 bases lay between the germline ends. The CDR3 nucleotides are TGTGCCTGGAGTGTACAGGTGGGGGAGACCCAGTACTTC. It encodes CAWSVQVGETQYF.

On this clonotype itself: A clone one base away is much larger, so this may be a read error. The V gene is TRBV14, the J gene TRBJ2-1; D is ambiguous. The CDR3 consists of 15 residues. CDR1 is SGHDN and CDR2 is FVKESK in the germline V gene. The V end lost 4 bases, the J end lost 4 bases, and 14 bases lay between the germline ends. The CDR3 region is CASSRWENRYNEQFF. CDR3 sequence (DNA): TGTGCCAGCAGCCGGTGGGAAAACCGATACAATGAGCAGTTCTTC. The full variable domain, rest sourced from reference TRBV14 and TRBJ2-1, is EAGVTQFPSHSVIEKGQTVTLRCDPISGHDNLYWYRRVMGKEIKFLLHFVKESKQDESGMPNNRFLAERTGGTYSTLKVQPAELEDSGVYFCASSRWENRYNEQFFGPGTRLTVL.

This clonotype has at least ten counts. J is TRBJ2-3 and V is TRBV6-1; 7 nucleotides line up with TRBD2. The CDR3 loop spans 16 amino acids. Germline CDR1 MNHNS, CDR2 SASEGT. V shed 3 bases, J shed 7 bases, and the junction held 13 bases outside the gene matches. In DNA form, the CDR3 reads TGTGCCAGCAGTGAGGTCCGTGGCGGGGGACCTCATACGCAGTATTTT. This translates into CASSEVRGGGPHTQYF.

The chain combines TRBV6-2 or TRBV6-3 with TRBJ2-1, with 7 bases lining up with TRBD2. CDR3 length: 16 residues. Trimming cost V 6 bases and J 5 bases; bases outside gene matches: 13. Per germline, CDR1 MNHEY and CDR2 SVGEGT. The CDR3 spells CASSPGRPAGNNEQFF. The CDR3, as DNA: TGTGCCAGCAGCCCTGGAAGGCCAGCGGGGAACAATGAGCAGTTCTTC.

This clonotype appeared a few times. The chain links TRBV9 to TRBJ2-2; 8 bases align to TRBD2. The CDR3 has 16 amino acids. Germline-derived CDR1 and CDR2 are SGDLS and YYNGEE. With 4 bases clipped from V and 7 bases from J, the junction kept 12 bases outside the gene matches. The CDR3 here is CASSLTTGGPNGELFF. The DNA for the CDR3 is TGTGCCAGCAGCCTAACGACGGGGGGGCCCAACGGGGAGCTGTTTTTT.

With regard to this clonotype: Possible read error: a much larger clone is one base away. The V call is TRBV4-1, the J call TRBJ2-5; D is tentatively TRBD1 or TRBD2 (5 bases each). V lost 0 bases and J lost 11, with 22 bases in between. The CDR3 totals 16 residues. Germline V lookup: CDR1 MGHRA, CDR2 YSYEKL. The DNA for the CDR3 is TGCGCCAGCAGCCAAGAAGGGACCATCTATGCCAATGAGCAGTACTTC. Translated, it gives CASSQEGTIYANEQYF.

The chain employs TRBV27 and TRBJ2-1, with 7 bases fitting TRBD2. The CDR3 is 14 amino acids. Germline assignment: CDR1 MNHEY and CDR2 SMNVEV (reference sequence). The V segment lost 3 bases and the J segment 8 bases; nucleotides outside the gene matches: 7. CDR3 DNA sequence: TGTGCCAGCAGTTTTTTTGGCGGGAGTGATGAGCAGTTCTTC. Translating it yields CASSFFGGSDEQFF.

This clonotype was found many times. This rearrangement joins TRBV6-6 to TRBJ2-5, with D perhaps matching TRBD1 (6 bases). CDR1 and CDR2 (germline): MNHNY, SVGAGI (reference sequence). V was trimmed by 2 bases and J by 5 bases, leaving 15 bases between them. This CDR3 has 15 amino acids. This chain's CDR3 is CASSYVRGDTETQYF. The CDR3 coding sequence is TGTGCCAGCAGTTACGTCAGGGGTGATACGGAGACCCAGTACTTC.